These 27 T cell receptor beta chains share one sample of origin, sequenced in a study of regulatory T cells in long-lasting Graves disease. Time point of the sample: newly diagnosed GD, antithyroid drugs for less than 3 months. The TCR library used RNA extracted from PBMCs. Both iRepertoire HTBI primers and Arm-PCR of CDR3 regions were used to build the TCR beta libraries. In TCRdb, the multiplex PCR reads were re-called with MiXCR into one record per CDR3 protein. The sample yields hundreds of thousands of distinct CDR3 sequences, 16% seen once. The same sample was also used in a study of T cells in Graves' hyperthyroidism and ophthalmopathy.

The sequencing here drew on peripheral blood mononuclear cells (PBMCs), taken at new diagnosis, from a patient treated with antithyroid drugs. These receptors were taken from a man aged 35-49 years with Graves disease.

This clonotype has a count of ten or more. The chain is built from TRBV30 and TRBJ2-4, with 7 nucleotides matching TRBD2. V lost 3 bases and J lost 6; bases outside the gene matches: 2. The CDR3 spans 12 residues. Germline assignment: CDR1 GTSNPN and CDR2 SVGIG (reference sequence). CDR3 sequence: CAWSGGTNIQYF. CDR3 bases: TGTGCCTGGAGCGGGGGGACAAACATTCAGTACTTC.

In its sample, this clonotype was seen many times. The gene calls are TRBV20-1 and TRBJ1-6, with a tentative D call TRBD1 (5 bases). Germline V gene sequence: CDR1 DFQATT, CDR2 SNEGSKA (reference sequence). V was pared by 2 bases and J by 7 bases, with 12 bases between. CDR3 length: 14 residues. The CDR3 loop is CSARRDLGNSPLHF. The CDR3 DNA reads as TGCAGTGCTAGAAGGGACTTGGGGAATTCACCCCTCCACTTT.

This clonotype has a count of ten or more. The rearrangement uses TRBV20-1 and TRBJ1-6, with 7 bases aligning to TRBD1. CDR1 and CDR2 from the germline V gene are DFQATT and SNEGSKA (reference sequence). The CDR3 extends over 14 amino acids. V shed 5 bases, J shed 9 bases, and the junction held 10 bases outside the gene matches. The CDR3 DNA reads as TGCAGTGCTGCCCCACTGACAGGGTTTTCACCCCTCCACTTT. Its protein product is CSAAPLTGFSPLHF.

The J gene is TRBJ2-7, the V gene TRBV6-1; D is undetermined. Germline V gene lookup returns CDR1 MNHNS and CDR2 SASEGT. The germline V and J ends were trimmed by 1 base and 2 bases, with 12 bases remaining between them. The CDR3 is 15 amino acids. This CDR3 is CASSEGSGPTYEQYF. Written as DNA, the CDR3 is TGTGCCAGCAGTGAAGGGTCCGGACCCACCTACGAGCAGTACTTC.

There are a few counts of this clonotype. The chain is built from TRBV4-3 and TRBJ2-3, with D tentatively TRBD2 (5 bases). From germline, CDR1 is LGHNA and CDR2 YSLEER. This CDR3 comprises 15 residues. The V end lost 0 bases, the J end lost 5 bases, and 12 bases lay between the germline ends. The DNA of the CDR3 is TGCGCCAGCAGCCAAGATGGGCTAGCCATAGATACGCAGTATTTT. Translating it yields CASSQDGLAIDTQYF.

This chain connects TRBV5-1 to TRBJ1-1; the D gene is possibly TRBD1 (6 bases). V lost 3 bases, J lost 0 bases, and 9 bases lay in between. The CDR3 consists of 14 residues. Germline V lookup: CDR1 SGHRS, CDR2 YFSETQ. CDR3 coding DNA: TGCGCCAGCAGCTCCAGGGGAATGAACACTGAAGCTTTCTTT. Its protein product is CASSSRGMNTEAFF.

This clonotype was counted at least ten times. The chain couples TRBV12-3 or TRBV12-4 to TRBJ2-3, with D hard to call. V lost 6 bases, J lost 4 bases, and 11 bases lay in between. There are 13 residues in the CDR3. The CDR3 nucleotides read TGTGCCAGCAGCTTGGACGGCCCAGATACGCAGTATTTT. Translated: CASSLDGPDTQYF.

To note about this clonotype: Given a much more abundant clone one base away, this may be a read error. The gene calls are TRBV30 and TRBJ2-7, with 9 bases that match TRBD1. Germline values: CDR1 GTSNPN, CDR2 SVGIG (reference sequence). This CDR3 region has 14 residues. The CDR3 nucleotides read TGTGCCTGTGCGGTGACAGGGGGAATAGGCGAGCAGCACTTC. It encodes CACAVTGGIGEQHF.

This chain links TRBV30 with TRBJ1-2, with 10 bases that match TRBD1. The V segment lost 4 bases and the J segment 10 bases; nucleotides outside the gene matches: 12. This CDR3 has 14 residues. Per germline, CDR1 GTSNPN and CDR2 SVGIG (reference sequence). As DNA, the CDR3 is TGTGCCTGGAAGGGACAGGGGAAGATCGTTGCCTACACCTTC. This codes for CAWKGQGKIVAYTF.

The chain couples TRBV20-1 to TRBJ1-5; 10 nucleotides match TRBD1. The CDR3 length is 15 residues. Losses at the gene ends were 5 bases for V and 6 bases for J; bases not matched to a gene: 10. Germline lookup yields CDR1 DFQATT and CDR2 SNEGSKA (reference sequence). The CDR3 loop is CSASPSTGGSQPQHF. In DNA, the CDR3 is TGCAGTGCTTCTCCCTCGACAGGGGGCAGTCAGCCCCAGCATTTT.

Many counts were recorded for this clonotype. This chain connects TRBV2 to TRBJ2-7; 7 nucleotides agree with TRBD1. CDR1 is SNHLY, CDR2 FYNNEI, per germline. The CDR3 consists of 13 residues. V lost 4 bases and J lost 4; bases outside the gene matches: 4. The CDR3 sequence: CASSARGTYEQYF. Here the CDR3 DNA reads TGTGCCAGCAGTGCCAGGGGGACATACGAGCAGTACTTC. The full variable domain, rest sourced from reference TRBV2 and TRBJ2-7, is EPEVTQTPSHQVTQMGQEVILRCVPISNHLYFYWYRQILGQKVEFLVSFYNNEISEKSEIFDDQFSVERPDGSNFTLKIRSTKLEDSAMYFCASSARGTYEQYFGPGTRLTVT.

This clonotype was seen repeatedly, ten times or more. The chain couples TRBV7-9 to TRBJ2-5, with 8 bases aligning to TRBD2. Losses at the gene ends were 2 bases for V and 5 bases for J; bases not matched to a gene: 7. Germline lookup yields CDR1 SEHNR and CDR2 FQNEAQ (reference sequence). The CDR3 has 15 amino acids. CDR3 sequence: CASSLSSGDIETQYF. In nucleotides, the CDR3 is TGTGCCAGCAGCTTAAGTAGCGGGGACATCGAGACCCAGTACTTC. Complete variable domain (other parts from reference TRBV7-9 and TRBJ2-5): DTGVSQNPRHKITKRGQNVTFRCDPISEHNRLYWYRQTLGQGPEFLTYFQNEAQLEKSRLLSDRFSAERPKGSFSTLEIQRTEQGDSAMYLCASSLSSGDIETQYFGPGTRLLVL.

The rearrangement uses TRBV6-5 and TRBJ1-5, with D unclear. Per germline, CDR1 MNHEY and CDR2 SVGAGI. The CDR3 length is 15 residues. V lost 4 bases and J 0 bases, leaving 10 bases between the germline ends. The CDR3 region has the DNA TGTGCCAGCAGTTTCCCGACGGATAGCAATCAGCCCCAGCATTTT. This gives the protein CASSFPTDSNQPQHF.

Comment on this clonotype: Given a far larger clone just one base away, this is likely a sequencing read error. The rearrangement links TRBV12-3 or TRBV12-4 to TRBJ2-4, with 7 bases fitting TRBD2. The J call is doubtful: the DNA matches TRBJ2-1 better. This CDR3 has 13 amino acids. The CDR3 bases are TGTGCCAGCAGTTGGCGGTGGGAGGGACGACAGTTCTTC. Its translation is CASSWRWEGRQFF.

This clonotype was picked up a small number of times. This chain connects TRBV25-1 to TRBJ2-5; TRBD2 is a possible D gene (5 bases). The CDR3 has 17 residues. Germline CDR1 is MGHDK and CDR2 is SYGVNS. Trimming shortened V by 1 base and J by 5 bases, and 20 bases separated the two germline ends. CDR3 sequence (DNA): TGTGCCAGCAGTGAATCGGGCCGGGGAACGTTGGGGGAGACCCAGTACTTC. It is translated as CASSESGRGTLGETQYF.

This clonotype was seen at least ten times. The rearrangement joins TRBV28 to TRBJ2-1; 9 bases fit TRBD2. After removal of 6 bases from V and 8 bases from J, the junction contained 11 bases not matched to a gene. The germline gives CDR1 MDHEN, CDR2 SYDVKM. CDR3 length: 15 amino acids. The CDR3 region has the DNA TGTGCCAGCAGCCCTATGGCGGGGGGGCAGGATGAGCAGTTCTTC. It specifies CASSPMAGGQDEQFF.

This clonotype was observed at least ten times. The chain joins TRBV28 to TRBJ2-3; tentatively, D is TRBD2 (5 bases). The CDR3 covers 11 residues. V was cut by 8 bases and J by 10 bases, with 13 bases left in between. Germline assignment: CDR1 MDHEN and CDR2 SYDVKM. The CDR3 DNA follows: TGTGCCAGCCCTTCGGGGAGCTCGCAGTATTTT. This encodes CASPSGSSQYF.

As regards this clonotype: A clone one base away is much larger, so this may be a read error. This chain links TRBV28 with TRBJ2-3; D is perhaps TRBD1 (6 bases). CDR1 and CDR2 from the germline V gene are MDHEN and SYDVKM. V lost 6 bases, J lost 2 bases, and 12 bases lay in between. This CDR3 is 14 amino acids long. CDR3 nucleotide sequence: TGTGCCAGCAGCAGGGCAGGGGACACAGATACGCAGTATTTT. Translation gives CASSRAGDTDTQYF.

Details on this clonotype: Being one base from a much bigger clone, this may be a read error. The chain couples TRBV4-2 to TRBJ2-7; D not certain. Germline V gene data show CDR1 as LGHNA and CDR2 as YNFKEQ. CDR3 length: 17 residues. Here the CDR3 DNA reads TGTGCCAGCAACCAAGATTCTGCGGCACAAGCCTACGAAGAGCAGTACTTC. Protein: CASNQDSAAQAYEEQYF.

This clonotype was seen repeatedly, ten times or more. This chain connects TRBV12-3 or TRBV12-4 to TRBJ2-7; D gene ambiguous. The CDR3 consists of 13 residues. V shed 1 base and J shed 4 bases, with 8 bases lying between them. The CDR3 DNA reads TGTGCCAGCAGTTTAGGACGGTCTTACGAGCAGTACTTC. Translating it yields CASSLGRSYEQYF.

This rearrangement joins TRBV5-1 to TRBJ1-2, with 9 bases aligning to TRBD1. The CDR3 length is 17 residues. Germline V gene lookup returns CDR1 SGHRS and CDR2 YFSETQ. Losses at the gene ends were 3 bases for V and 4 bases for J; bases not matched to a gene: 13. The DNA of the CDR3 is TGCGCCAGCAGCTCCGGGACAGGGAGACCCCACCTCTATGGCTACACCTTC. This sequence encodes CASSSGTGRPHLYGYTF.

This chain connects TRBV19 to TRBJ2-7; TRBD1 might be the D (6 bases). The V end lost 6 bases, the J end lost 7 bases, and 16 bases lay between the germline ends. CDR3 length: 13 amino acids. CDR1 is LNHDA, CDR2 SQIVND, per germline (reference sequence). Here the CDR3 reads CASRDRRGLEQYF. The CDR3 DNA reads as TGTGCCAGTAGGGACAGAAGGGGATTGGAGCAGTACTTC. The full variable domain, its missing parts supplied by reference TRBV19 and TRBJ2-7, is DGGITQSPKYLFRKEGQNVTLSCEQNLNHDAMYWYRQDPGQGLRLIYYSQIVNDFQKGDIAEGYSVSREKKESFPLTVTSAQKNPTAFYLCASRDRRGLEQYFGPGTRLTVT.

There are many counts of this clonotype. The chain combines TRBV6-2 or TRBV6-3 with TRBJ1-1, with D possibly matching TRBD1 (5 bases). There are 14 residues in the CDR3. Germline CDR1 MNHEY, CDR2 SVGEGT. Trimming cost V 5 bases and J 0 bases, with 10 bases left between them. This chain's CDR3 is CASSLGPLNTEAFF. CDR3 nucleotide sequence: TGTGCCAGCAGTCTGGGGCCGTTGAACACTGAAGCTTTCTTT.

This clonotype was detected many times. The genes are TRBV5-1 and TRBJ2-1; D is unresolved. Trimming cost V 0 bases and J 8 bases, with 15 bases left between them. Germline V gene sequence: CDR1 SGHRS, CDR2 YFSETQ. The CDR3 covers 15 residues. The CDR3 sequence: CASSLAPTQVDEQFF. In DNA, the CDR3 is TGCGCCAGCAGCTTGGCTCCGACTCAAGTAGATGAGCAGTTCTTC.

J is TRBJ2-5 and V is TRBV7-2, with TRBD1 matching over 9 bases. Unmatched junction bases numbered 10, after V lost 0 bases and J lost 5 bases. This CDR3 is built from 17 residues. Germline V gives CDR1 SGHTA, CDR2 FQGNSA. The CDR3 nucleotides read TGTGCCAGCAGCTTAGCCTCTCGACAGGGGGTCACGGAGACCCAGTACTTC. Translated, it gives CASSLASRQGVTETQYF.

This clonotype occurred many times. J is TRBJ2-3 and V is TRBV6-2 or TRBV6-3; D could derive from TRBD1 or TRBD2 (6 bases each). Germline CDR1 and CDR2: MNHEY and SVGEGT. V lost 5 bases to trimming and J lost 2 bases, with 26 bases between them. This CDR3 region has 19 residues. The DNA of the CDR3 is TGTGCCAGCAGTAAGCTCACATCGGGGGCAGGGTCCGACACAGATACGCAGTATTTT. Protein: CASSKLTSGAGSDTDTQYF.

This clonotype was seen ten or more times. The genes are TRBV7-2 and TRBJ1-2; a weak D match, TRBD1 (6 bases). CDR1 and CDR2 from the germline V gene are SGHTA and FQGNSA. CDR3 length: 16 amino acids. Trimming left V 5 bases short and J 2 bases short, with 18 bases between. Written as DNA, the CDR3 is TGTGCCAGCAGCGTTCGTGGGGGGCGAGCAAACTATGGCTACACCTTC. It encodes CASSVRGGRANYGYTF.